This T cell receptor (beta chain) was retrieved from a study of a mutant IDH1 vaccine in newly diagnosed glioma. Turning to this clone: Its antigen remains unknown.

Sample time point: week 5, during vaccination. In every dose of vaccine, 300 ug of mutant IDH1 20-mer peptide was given alongside topical imiquimod. Between the trimmed V and J ends, which lost 4 bases and 4 bases, there was a span of 10 bases. Per the germline V gene, CDR1 is WNHNN and CDR2 is SYGVQD (reference sequence). The CDR3 sequence is 13 residues long. Produced via immunoSEQ multiplex PCR; TCRdb's table is partial and in-frame only. The repertoire has about 56,000 clones, 90% of them found once; the top ten carry roughly 5%. This receptor was taken from a woman between 40 and 50 years old with glioma. The V call is TRBV10-1, the J call TRBJ1-1; TRBD1 might be the D (5 bases). Sequencing was performed on PBMCs, taken from a glioma patient whose treatment included an IDH1 peptide vaccine. The CDR3 region has the DNA TGCGCCAGCAGTGCATCGGGGACCACTGAAGCTTTCTTT. Translation: CASSASGTTEAFF.